These 27 T cell receptor beta chains were sequenced from one sample in a study of identical twins. TCRdb processed the 5' RACE reads anew with MiXCR; each CDR3 protein has one entry. This table has fewer than 500,000 distinct CDR3 sequences, approximately 15% appearing once. The sample was also linked to a second study, of yellow fever vaccine responses in identical twins.

The specimen sequenced was CD4+ T cells sorted from blood. The receptors stem from a woman aged 18-29 years in good health.

This chain joins TRBV30 and TRBJ1-5; the D gene is possibly TRBD1 (5 bases). The ends were cut back, 4 bases at V and 2 bases at J, with 15 bases in the middle. Per germline, CDR1 GTSNPN and CDR2 SVGIG (reference sequence). The CDR3 length is 15 residues. CDR3 bases: TGTGCCTGGAATTATGGGGGGATCGGCAATCAGCCCCAGCATTTT. This sequence encodes CAWNYGGIGNQPQHF.

J is TRBJ2-3 and V is TRBV20-1; TRBD2 agrees at 13 bases. CDR1 and CDR2 from the germline V gene are DFQATT and SNEGSKA (reference sequence). V gave up 5 bases and J gave up 2 bases; unmatched junction bases: 4. This CDR3 is 15 amino acids long. In nucleotides, the CDR3 is TGCAGTGCTTCGACTAGCGGGGGGACCACAGATACGCAGTATTTT. This codes for CSASTSGGTTDTQYF.

The chain carries TRBV7-9 and TRBJ2-1; 8 bases agree with TRBD2. Looked up from germline, CDR1 is SEHNR and CDR2 is FQNEAQ (reference sequence). The CDR3 has 15 residues. J gave up 10 bases and V 5 bases, and 13 bases lay outside the gene matches. The CDR3 here is CASSLPGLGLLEQFF. The CDR3 bases are TGTGCCAGCAGCCTCCCGGGACTAGGCCTCTTGGAGCAGTTCTTC.

This clonotype was observed a few times. The chain combines TRBV27 with TRBJ2-3, with 15 bases aligning to TRBD2. The length of the CDR3 is 18 residues. With V trimmed by 7 bases and J by 1 base, 9 bases remained unmatched. Germline CDR1 is MNHEY and CDR2 is SMNVEV (reference sequence). This chain's CDR3 is CASTSGLAGGGGTDTQYF. CDR3 in DNA: TGTGCCAGCACCTCGGGACTAGCGGGGGGCGGGGGCACAGATACGCAGTATTTT.

The table lists this clonotype with many counts. This sequence joins TRBV20-1 and TRBJ2-5; D gene unclear. This CDR3 is 14 amino acids long. Germline V gives CDR1 DFQATT, CDR2 SNEGSKA (reference sequence). The V gene lost 0 bases and the J gene lost 5 bases, with 13 bases spanning the gap. In DNA form, the CDR3 reads TGCAGTGCTAGAGATCATGAGGCGTGGGAGACCCAGTACTTC. Its translation is CSARDHEAWETQYF.

The rearrangement uses TRBV4-1 and TRBJ2-1; D is uncertain. The CDR3 has 15 amino acids. The germline gives CDR1 MGHRA, CDR2 YSYEKL. Trimming stripped 2 bases from V and 4 bases from J, with 12 bases between. This CDR3 is CASSQPLPRYNEQFF. In nucleotides, the CDR3 is TGCGCCAGCAGCCAACCCCTCCCCAGATACAATGAGCAGTTCTTC.

This CDR3 reads CASSQVFVSGELFF. In nucleotides, the CDR3 is TGTGCCAGCAGCCAAGTTTTCGTTTCTGGGGAGCTGTTTTTT. The rearrangement uses TRBV3-1 and TRBJ2-2; D is uncertain. CDR1 and CDR2 (germline): LGHDT, YNNKEL (reference sequence). The CDR3 length is 14 residues. Trimming shortened V by 1 base and J by 8 bases, and 11 bases separated the two germline ends.

This clonotype was seen many times. The J gene is TRBJ2-7, the V gene TRBV5-1; 9 bases are shared with TRBD1. Germline V gives CDR1 SGHRS, CDR2 YFSETQ. The CDR3 is 15 residues long. J gave up 0 bases and V 4 bases, and 5 bases lay outside the gene matches. The CDR3 DNA reads as TGCGCCAGCAGCACAACAGGGGGCTTCTCCTACGAGCAGTACTTC. This translates into CASSTTGGFSYEQYF.

This chain uses TRBV5-1 with TRBJ2-6; possibly TRBD2 for D (5 bases). Germline values: CDR1 SGHRS, CDR2 YFSETQ. CDR3 length: 18 amino acids. Trimming cost V 5 bases and J 0 bases, with 18 bases left between them. Here the CDR3 reads CASSVGSGTSSGANVLTF. DNA for the CDR3: TGCGCCAGCAGTGTCGGGTCGGGAACTAGCTCTGGGGCCAACGTCCTGACTTTC.

This chain joins TRBV14 and TRBJ2-3, with D perhaps assigned TRBD1 or TRBD2 (5 bases each). The germline gives CDR1 SGHDN, CDR2 FVKESK. With 3 bases removed from V and 2 bases from J, the gap between germline ends came to 18 bases. CDR3 length equals 17 residues. In nucleotides, the CDR3 is TGTGCCAGCAGCCACGGGCGGAATTCGGGGCACACAGATACGCAGTATTTT. Translated: CASSHGRNSGHTDTQYF.

The chain carries TRBV4-3 and TRBJ2-1; possibly TRBD2 for D (6 bases). The CDR3 contains 14 residues. The ends were cut back, 4 bases at V and 13 bases at J, with 20 bases in the middle. CDR1 is LGHNA and CDR2 is YSLEER in the germline V gene. The DNA for the CDR3 is TGCGCCAGCAGCCTCTTCAAGGGGTCGGGAGATCAGTTCTTC. Protein sequence: CASSLFKGSGDQFF.

The chain joins TRBV12-3 or TRBV12-4 to TRBJ2-3, with 8 bases aligning to TRBD1. This CDR3 has 18 residues. Germline trimming cut 6 bases from V and 5 bases from J; bases unmatched to any gene: 19. In DNA form, the CDR3 reads TGTGCCAGCAGCCCTGGGACAGGAGGACCGGGGGTGTTAGATACGCAGTATTTT. Its protein is CASSPGTGGPGVLDTQYF.

This clonotype was counted many times. The chain has TRBV7-2 and TRBJ2-7; 10 bases align to TRBD2. CDR1 and CDR2 (germline): SGHTA, FQGNSA. This CDR3 spans 15 amino acids. V was clipped by 1 base and J by 4 bases; unmatched bases: 4. CDR3 residues: CASSLGASGSYEQYF. CDR3 sequence (DNA): TGTGCCAGCAGCTTAGGAGCTAGCGGGAGTTACGAGCAGTACTTC.

This clonotype was found many times. The rearrangement joins TRBV7-2 to TRBJ2-7; the match to TRBD2 covers 11 bases. Germline CDR1 is SGHTA and CDR2 is FQGNSA. The V and J ends lost 1 base and 7 bases, in that order; junction bases with no gene match: 0. This CDR3 is 13 amino acids long. CDR3 protein: CASSLVAGGEQYF. DNA for the CDR3: TGTGCCAGCAGCTTAGTAGCGGGAGGGGAGCAGTACTTC. Based on the CDR3 plus reference TRBV7-2 and TRBJ2-7, the full variable domain is GAGVSQSPSNKVTEKGKDVELRCDPISGHTALYWYRQSLGQGLEFLIYFQGNSAPDKSGLPSDRFSAERTGGSVSTLTIQRTQQEDSAVYLCASSLVAGGEQYFGPGTRLTVT.

This clonotype came up many times. This rearrangement joins TRBV6-1 to TRBJ2-1; TRBD2 matches at 10 bases. CDR1 MNHNS and CDR2 SASEGT come from the germline V gene. The length of the CDR3 is 15 residues. Unmatched junction bases numbered 7, after V lost 5 bases and J lost 6 bases. As DNA, the CDR3 is TGTGCCAGCAGTCCCCGACTAGCGGGTAGCAATGAGCAGTTCTTC. Translation gives CASSPRLAGSNEQFF.

This clonotype was seen more than once but under ten times. The gene calls are TRBV5-6 and TRBJ2-5, with D tentatively TRBD1 or TRBD2 (5 bases each). Trimming shortened V by 4 bases and J by 10 bases, and 14 bases separated the two germline ends. This CDR3 has 12 amino acids. Germline V gene data show CDR1 as SGHDT and CDR2 as YYEEEE. CDR3 protein: CASSQVLRGQYF. The CDR3 coding sequence is TGTGCCAGCAGCCAGGTTCTGAGGGGCCAGTACTTC.

This clonotype was observed many times. CDR3 bases: TGTGCCAGCAGCGTAGGCCGTGCTTCTGGAAACACCATATATTTT. This gives the protein CASSVGRASGNTIYF. This chain connects TRBV7-6 to TRBJ1-3; no definite D call. CDR1 is SGHVS and CDR2 is FNYEAQ in the germline V gene. The germline V and J ends were trimmed by 5 bases and 1 base, with 12 bases remaining between them. This CDR3 has 15 residues.

The rearrangement links TRBV11-2 to TRBJ2-6; D is possibly TRBD2 (5 bases). The CDR3 consists of 18 residues. The V end was cut by 5 bases, the J end by 1 base, with 18 bases between. Germline V gives CDR1 SGHAT, CDR2 FQNNGV. The CDR3 DNA reads as TGTGCCAGCAGCCCAATGGGGAGTTCGAAATCTGGGGCCAACGTCCTGACTTTC. It yields the protein CASSPMGSSKSGANVLTF.

The chain recombines TRBV11-2 with TRBJ2-1; D is unclear. The germline V gene has CDR1 SGHAT and CDR2 FQNNGV. V lost 5 bases and J 2 bases, leaving 22 bases between the germline ends. The CDR3 spans 18 residues. CDR3 DNA sequence: TGTGCCAGCAGCCATAGCCCCCGCTCGGGCGGTACCTACAATGAGCAGTTCTTC. The encoded protein is CASSHSPRSGGTYNEQFF.

This clonotype came up a few times. The chain carries TRBV30 and TRBJ1-1; no clear D gene. In germline, CDR1 is GTSNPN, CDR2 SVGIG (reference sequence). Trimming pared 1 base from V and 8 bases from J, leaving 11 bases between. The length of the CDR3 is 12 residues. DNA of the CDR3: TGTGCCTGGAGTGATAGTGCCAGAGAAGCTTTCTTT. Amino acids: CAWSDSAREAFF.

The genes are TRBV5-1 and TRBJ2-1; a possible D gene is TRBD1 (5 bases). Germline CDR1 SGHRS, CDR2 YFSETQ. The V gene lost 0 bases and the J gene lost 6 bases, with 10 bases spanning the gap. The CDR3 covers 14 residues. CDR3: CASSLVTRVNEQFF. For the CDR3, the DNA is TGCGCCAGCAGCTTGGTGACCAGGGTCAATGAGCAGTTCTTC.

The chain links TRBV11-2 to TRBJ2-2; 11 bases fit TRBD1. With V trimmed by 5 bases and J by 0 bases, 14 bases remained unmatched. The CDR3 has 20 amino acids. CDR1 is SGHAT and CDR2 is FQNNGV in the germline V gene. As DNA, the CDR3 is TGTGCCAGCAGCCTAAGGACAGGGGGCTTCGAGATCGCGAACACCGGGGAGCTGTTTTTT. Translation gives CASSLRTGGFEIANTGELFF.

This sequence joins TRBV5-1 and TRBJ1-1, with unresolved D. From germline, CDR1 is SGHRS and CDR2 YFSETQ. The V end lost 1 base, the J end lost 8 bases, and 15 bases lay between the germline ends. The length of the CDR3 is 14 residues. CDR3 residues: CASSLIRAAEEAFF. The CDR3 nucleotides read TGCGCCAGCAGCTTGATCCGGGCAGCCGAGGAAGCTTTCTTT.

The V gene is TRBV2, the J gene TRBJ1-6; a weak D match, TRBD1 (6 bases). Germline V CDR1 and CDR2: SNHLY, FYNNEI. V was cut by 2 bases and J by 7 bases, with 12 bases left in between. CDR3 length equals 15 residues. The CDR3 DNA reads as TGTGCCAGCAGTGAATCAGGGGTTGGCAATTCACCCCTCCACTTT. Residues: CASSESGVGNSPLHF.

This clonotype was recorded a few times. The gene calls are TRBV9 and TRBJ2-7; TRBD2 is a possible D gene (5 bases). CDR3 length: 14 residues. Germline-derived CDR1 and CDR2 are SGDLS and YYNGEE. Trimming stripped 3 bases from V and 7 bases from J, with 17 bases between. The CDR3, as DNA: TGTGCCAGCAGCGCCCGTCCGAAGGGAGATGAGCAGTACTTC. Encoded protein: CASSARPKGDEQYF.

The chain couples TRBV19 to TRBJ1-6, with D hard to call. The germline CDR1 and CDR2 sequences are LNHDA and SQIVND (reference sequence). CDR3 length: 13 residues. The V gene lost 0 bases and the J gene lost 8 bases, with 5 bases spanning the gap. CDR3 amino acids: CASSIDKDSPLHF. The CDR3 DNA reads as TGTGCCAGTAGTATAGATAAAGATTCACCCCTCCACTTT. Together with reference TRBV19 and TRBJ1-6, the CDR3 gives the full variable domain: DGGITQSPKYLFRKEGQNVTLSCEQNLNHDAMYWYRQDPGQGLRLIYYSQIVNDFQKGDIAEGYSVSREKKESFPLTVTSAQKNPTAFYLCASSIDKDSPLHFGNGTRLTVT.

The V and J genes are TRBV25-1 and TRBJ1-1; the match to TRBD1 covers 7 bases. V shed 4 bases, J shed 10 bases, and the junction held 6 bases outside the gene matches. CDR1 and CDR2 (germline): MGHDK, SYGVNS. This CDR3 contains 12 residues. CDR3 residues: CASSARQGRAFF. The CDR3, as DNA: TGTGCCAGCAGTGCCCGACAGGGACGAGCTTTCTTT.